This TCR beta chain came from a study of T-cell memory formation after mild COVID-19 (dated by TCRdb to about 2021). Regarding the research as a whole: Most TCR sequence clusters were specific to one of the two donors. In a couple of donors, T-cell clones that expanded and contracted after mild COVID-19 were tracked by sequencing TCRalpha and TCRbeta repertoires over time. The cohort comprised two young, previously healthy adult volunteers, one female and one male. Study-wide findings and limitations: Some responding clones were detected in pre-infection memory, which suggested that pre-existing cross-reactive memory T cells had joined the SARS-CoV-2 response. Clones contracting from day 15 to 85 had balanced CD4/CD8 phenotypes, while a second wave expanding from day 15 to 37 was biased towards CD4+. The study covered only a couple of mild cases, and larger cohorts including severe cases with pre-infection samples were considered necessary. Contracting CD4+ clones were found mainly in CM and EM memory subsets, while CD8+ clones were enriched in EMRA. SARS-CoV-2 specificity of the second-wave clones peaking on day 37 was not confirmed.

Ficoll-Paque density gradient centrifugation was the method used to isolate PBMCs. After removal of 7 bases from V and 4 bases from J, the junction retains 4 bases not matched to a gene. The CDR3 sequence holds 13 residues, the cysteine and phenylalanine included. Solely the CDR3 DNA is kept, with 39 bases framed from the first base. This clonotype was detected a few times. The antigen this receptor binds is unknown. Base qualities are not provided; no much larger clone lies one nucleotide away. The data were produced on an Illumina NovaSeq 6000. TCRalpha and TCRbeta cDNA libraries were built by 5'RACE with constant-segment primers, adding sample barcodes and unique molecular identifiers. Trizol reagent was used to extract RNA from every sample. Libraries were amplified in two PCR steps, with a second sample barcode and Illumina TruSeq adapters added in the second step. The libraries were sequenced on an Illumina NovaSeq using 2 x 150 bp paired-end reads. The original pipeline was this. The reads were demultiplexed and collapsed into UMI-guided consensus sequences using migec v1.2.7. Using mixcr v2.1.11, the UMI consensuses were aligned to TRA and TRB V and J templates and assembled into clonotypes. Expanded or contracted clonotypes were those called significant by both edgeR and NoisET, with noise models trained on biological replicates. For edgeR calls, the cutoffs were a false discovery rate-adjusted p below 0.01 and a log2 fold-change threshold of 1. As an exploratory analysis of dynamics, max-normalized trajectories of the 1000 most abundant clonotypes were examined with PCA combined with hierarchical clustering. Separately sequenced CD4+ and CD8+ repertoires were used to assign the CD4 or CD8 phenotype of responding clones. The public reads were quality trimmed at Q25 with fastp and then assembled into clones with MiXCR by TCRdb, keeping productive beta chains. Each entry is one CDR3 protein sequence, shown with its most common DNA and genes. TCRdb's processing, not the authors', yielded these V and J calls. Within this sample are 300,000 to 400,000 distinct CDR3 sequences, with 25% to 30% of them counted one time only. The ten largest clones add up to roughly 13% of the sample.

Sequencing was carried out using PBMCs or a T cell subset sorted from them (not recorded which). This receptor was obtained from an adult woman who had mild COVID-19 (a few samples of this study predate the infection). The sample titles of this study are shuffled in the database, so cell type and time point are left out; the donor was told from shared clones. The rearrangement joined TRBV12-3 or TRBV12-4 to TRBJ2-4, with 7 central nucleotides matching TRBD1. The bases read TGTGCCAGCACCCTGGGACAGAAAAACATTCAGTACTTC. Its amino acids are CASTLGQKNIQYF.